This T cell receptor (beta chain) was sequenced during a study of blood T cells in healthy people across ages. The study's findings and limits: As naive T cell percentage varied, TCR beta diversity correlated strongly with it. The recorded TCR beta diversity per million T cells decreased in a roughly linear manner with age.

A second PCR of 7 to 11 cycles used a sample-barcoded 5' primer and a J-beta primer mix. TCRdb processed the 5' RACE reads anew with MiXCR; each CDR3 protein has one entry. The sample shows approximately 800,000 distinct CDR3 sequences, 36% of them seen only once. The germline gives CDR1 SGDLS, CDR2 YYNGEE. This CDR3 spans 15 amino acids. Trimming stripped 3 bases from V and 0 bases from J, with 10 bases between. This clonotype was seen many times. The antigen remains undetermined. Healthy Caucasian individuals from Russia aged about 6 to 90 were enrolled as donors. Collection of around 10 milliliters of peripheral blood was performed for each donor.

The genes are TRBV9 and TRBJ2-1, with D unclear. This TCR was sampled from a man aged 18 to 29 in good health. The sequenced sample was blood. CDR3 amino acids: CASSAIGSSYNEQFF. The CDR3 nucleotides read TGTGCCAGCAGCGCCATTGGTAGCTCCTACAATGAGCAGTTCTTC.